A selection of T cell receptor beta chains follows, all from one sample in a study of tumor and adjacent non-tumor tissue in lung cancer. TCRdb re-called the multiplex PCR reads with MiXCR, one entry per CDR3 protein. The table lists some 100,000 distinct CDR3 sequences, roughly two thirds of them singletons. The sequencing sample was made of distant non-tumor lung tissue. These receptors were collected from a man aged 30 to 45 with non-small cell lung cancer. The CDR3 runs from the conserved cysteine through the conserved F or W. Fields, in order: clone size, J gene, V gene, D gene, CDR3 DNA, CDR3 protein. D genes are given only for firm matches. Part of the rows lack a size; the others show once, few, many or a class for expanded clones.

clone size: medium-sized; J gene: TRBJ2-2; V gene: TRBV11-3; D gene: NA; CDR3 DNA: TGTGCCAGCAGCTTGAAGGGATTCACCGGGGAGCTGTTTTTT; CDR3 protein: CASSLKGFTGELFF
clone size: NA; J gene: TRBJ2-5; V gene: TRBV6-5; D gene: TRBD2; CDR3 DNA: TGTATCAGCAGTTCCCCGGGGGGGCCGGTTGAGACCCAGTACTTC; CDR3 protein: CISSSPGGPVETQYF
clone size: NA; J gene: TRBJ2-7; V gene: TRBV11-2; D gene: TRBD1; CDR3 DNA: TGTGCCAGCAACTTTGGTCATCAGGGGGCCTACGAGCAGTACTTC; CDR3 protein: CASNFGHQGAYEQYF
clone size: many; J gene: TRBJ2-7; V gene: TRBV7-9; D gene: TRBD1; CDR3 DNA: TGTGCCAGCAGCCCCCGCGACAGGGGGCTGTACGAGCAGTACTTC; CDR3 protein: CASSPRDRGLYEQYF
clone size: once; J gene: TRBJ2-1; V gene: TRBV11-2; D gene: NA; CDR3 DNA: TGTGCCAGCGGATTTCGGCCGGACGAACACTTCTTC; CDR3 protein: CASGFRPDEHFF
clone size: NA; J gene: TRBJ2-1; V gene: TRBV4-2; D gene: NA; CDR3 DNA: TGTGCCAGCAGCCAAGTTGGAGTCTACAATGAGCAGTTCTTC; CDR3 protein: CASSQVGVYNEQFF
clone size: many; J gene: TRBJ2-2; V gene: TRBV20-1; D gene: TRBD1; CDR3 DNA: TGCAGTGCTTCCCCTCGACAGGGGCGCTTGTCGGGTTACACCGGGGAGCTGTTTTTT; CDR3 protein: CSASPRQGRLSGYTGELFF
clone size: NA; J gene: TRBJ2-1; V gene: TRBV4-3; D gene: NA; CDR3 DNA: TGCGCCAGCAGCCAGGATATGGGGCTAGGCCGGAATGAGCAGTTCTTC; CDR3 protein: CASSQDMGLGRNEQFF
clone size: NA; J gene: TRBJ1-3; V gene: TRBV13; D gene: TRBD1; CDR3 DNA: TGTGCCAGCAGCTCCCGTAGGGACAGCACTGGAAGCACCATATATTTT; CDR3 protein: CASSSRRDSTGSTIYF
clone size: NA; J gene: TRBJ2-6; V gene: TRBV20-1; D gene: NA; CDR3 DNA: TGCAGTGCTAGAGCGTGCTCTGGGGCCAACGTCCTGGCTTTC; CDR3 protein: CSARACSGANVLAF
clone size: NA; J gene: TRBJ2-1; V gene: TRBV5-4; D gene: TRBD1; CDR3 DNA: TGTGCCAGCACTCGGGACAGCTTGTCCAACAATGAGCAGTTCTTC; CDR3 protein: CASTRDSLSNNEQFF
clone size: NA; J gene: TRBJ2-7; V gene: TRBV5-4; D gene: NA; CDR3 DNA: TGTGCCAACAGCTTCGGTCAGGCCAGTGCTTTAAAGCAGTACTTC; CDR3 protein: CANSFGQASALKQYF
clone size: many; J gene: TRBJ2-5; V gene: TRBV12-3/TRBV12-4; D gene: TRBD2; CDR3 DNA: TGTGCCAGCAGGGGTAGCGGGGGGGCCCGTGAGACCCAGTACTTC; CDR3 protein: CASRGSGGARETQYF
clone size: NA; J gene: TRBJ1-5; V gene: TRBV20-1; D gene: NA; CDR3 DNA: TGCAGTGCCATCGACCGGGGGACCGAGCCCCAACGTTTT; CDR3 protein: CSAIDRGTEPQRF
clone size: many; J gene: TRBJ2-3; V gene: TRBV29-1; D gene: NA; CDR3 DNA: TGCAGCCTGTCAGGGCACCGGGACCCTCAGTATTTT; CDR3 protein: CSLSGHRDPQYF
clone size: NA; J gene: TRBJ2-2; V gene: TRBV20-1; D gene: TRBD2; CDR3 DNA: TGCGGTGCTAAGGGGACTAGTGGCACCGGGGAGCTGTTTTTT; CDR3 protein: CGAKGTSGTGELFF
clone size: many; J gene: TRBJ2-7; V gene: TRBV6-6; D gene: NA; CDR3 DNA: TGTGCCAGCACCCTCGGAGGGTTAGGGTACTTC; CDR3 protein: CASTLGGLGYF
clone size: NA; J gene: TRBJ2-1; V gene: TRBV6-5; D gene: NA; CDR3 DNA: TGTGCCAGCAGTCTTAGGCCCCGAACCTACAATGAGCAGTCCTTC; CDR3 protein: CASSLRPRTYNEQSF
clone size: NA; J gene: TRBJ1-4; V gene: TRBV11-2; D gene: TRBD1; CDR3 DNA: TGTGCCAGCAGCCCTAAGGCATCCCCGGGACAGGGCGTATTT; CDR3 protein: CASSPKASPGQGVF
clone size: once; J gene: TRBJ1-5; V gene: TRBV5-1; D gene: NA; CDR3 DNA: TGCGCCAGCAGCCGAGAGTCTTCCGGGGCCCAGCATTTT; CDR3 protein: CASSRESSGAQHF
clone size: many; J gene: TRBJ1-1; V gene: TRBV6-2/TRBV6-3; D gene: NA; CDR3 DNA: TGTGCCAGCTCCCGAGTAGGGACGGCCAACACTGAAGCTTTCTTT; CDR3 protein: CASSRVGTANTEAFF
clone size: NA; J gene: TRBJ2-5; V gene: TRBV11-2; D gene: NA; CDR3 DNA: TGTGCCAGGAGCTCGGATGGGAAAGAGATCCAGTACTTC; CDR3 protein: CARSSDGKEIQYF
clone size: NA; J gene: TRBJ2-3; V gene: TRBV6-5; D gene: NA; CDR3 DNA: TGTACCAGCCAAAGGGGACACGGAGGCTGGGATACGAAGTATTTT; CDR3 protein: CTSQRGHGGWDTKYF
clone size: NA; J gene: TRBJ2-5; V gene: TRBV20-1; D gene: NA; CDR3 DNA: TGCAGTGCCAGACGGGGCGGGCAAGAGACCCAATACTTC; CDR3 protein: CSARRGGQETQYF
clone size: many; J gene: TRBJ1-2; V gene: TRBV20-1; D gene: NA; CDR3 DNA: TGCAGTGCTACTGAAGCGGGGTATGGCTACACCTTC; CDR3 protein: CSATEAGYGYTF
clone size: NA; J gene: TRBJ2-7; V gene: TRBV5-6; D gene: NA; CDR3 DNA: TGTGTCAGTACCACTTCAGGATTGTTCTACGAGCAGTACTTC; CDR3 protein: CVSTTSGLFYEQYF
clone size: NA; J gene: TRBJ2-1; V gene: TRBV11-2; D gene: TRBD2; CDR3 DNA: TGTGCCAGCAACTTAACCCTAGCGGGGATTTATGAGCAGTTCTTC; CDR3 protein: CASNLTLAGIYEQFF
clone size: NA; J gene: TRBJ2-3; V gene: TRBV7-8; D gene: NA; CDR3 DNA: TGTGCCAGTAGCTTAGTACGCATAGATACGCAGTATTTT; CDR3 protein: CASSLVRIDTQYF
clone size: few; J gene: TRBJ1-6; V gene: TRBV11-2; D gene: NA; CDR3 DNA: TGTACCAGCGGCTTAGACTCGGCAGCCTATAATTCACCCCTCCACTTT; CDR3 protein: CTSGLDSAAYNSPLHF
clone size: NA; J gene: TRBJ1-1; V gene: TRBV6-6; D gene: NA; CDR3 DNA: TGTGTCAGCAGTTACAACCGCGACACTGAAGCTTTCTTC; CDR3 protein: CVSSYNRDTEAFF
clone size: NA; J gene: TRBJ2-3; V gene: TRBV6-1; D gene: TRBD2; CDR3 DNA: TGTGCCAGTAGTGAAAAGGACGGGGAGGGCGCAGAAACGCAGTATTTT; CDR3 protein: CASSEKDGEGAETQYF
clone size: NA; J gene: TRBJ1-2; V gene: TRBV11-2; D gene: NA; CDR3 DNA: TGTGCCAGCAGCTTAAGCCGGGGGCGGAACTATGGCTACACCTTC; CDR3 protein: CASSLSRGRNYGYTF
clone size: once; J gene: TRBJ2-2; V gene: TRBV5-1; D gene: NA; CDR3 DNA: TGCGCCAGCAGCTTGGCTGGGACTCACACCGGGAAGCTGTTTTTT; CDR3 protein: CASSLAGTHTGKLFF
clone size: NA; J gene: TRBJ2-5; V gene: TRBV6-1; D gene: TRBD1; CDR3 DNA: TGTGCCAGCAGTGAAGCTCGCGAAGGGGGCATCGGAGGGACCCAGTACTTC; CDR3 protein: CASSEAREGGIGGTQYF
clone size: NA; J gene: TRBJ2-5; V gene: TRBV7-3; D gene: NA; CDR3 DNA: TGTGCCAGCAGCTTAGAGCCAGGGGGGACTGGGACCCAGTACTTC; CDR3 protein: CASSLEPGGTGTQYF
clone size: NA; J gene: TRBJ2-7; V gene: TRBV5-4; D gene: NA; CDR3 DNA: TGTGCCAGCAGCTATAACAGGGAAGGGGCATGGGAGCAGTACTTC; CDR3 protein: CASSYNREGAWEQYF
clone size: NA; J gene: TRBJ2-7; V gene: TRBV11-1; D gene: NA; CDR3 DNA: TGTGCCAGCAGCTTCGAGGACAGCCGCTCCTACGAGCAGTACTTC; CDR3 protein: CASSFEDSRSYEQYF
clone size: NA; J gene: TRBJ2-3; V gene: TRBV11-2; D gene: TRBD1; CDR3 DNA: TGTGCCAGCAGCTTGACGACAGGGGCGGAGACAGATACGCAGTATTTC; CDR3 protein: CASSLTTGAETDTQYF
clone size: many; J gene: TRBJ2-7; V gene: TRBV6-5; D gene: NA; CDR3 DNA: TGTGCCAGCAGTCGGGGCAGGGGTTACGAGCAGTACTTC; CDR3 protein: CASSRGRGYEQYF
clone size: NA; J gene: TRBJ2-1; V gene: TRBV20-1; D gene: NA; CDR3 DNA: TGCAGTGCTAGACAGGGAGACTACGAACAGTTCTTC; CDR3 protein: CSARQGDYEQFF
clone size: many; J gene: TRBJ2-2; V gene: TRBV12-3/TRBV12-4; D gene: NA; CDR3 DNA: TGTGCCAGCAGCCTGTGGGGAGGCGCATGGAACACCGGGGAGCTGTTTTTT; CDR3 protein: CASSLWGGAWNTGELFF
clone size: NA; J gene: TRBJ1-6; V gene: TRBV6-5; D gene: TRBD1; CDR3 DNA: TGTGTCAGCAGTTACACGACAGGGGATGATTCGCCCCTCCATTTT; CDR3 protein: CVSSYTTGDDSPLHF
clone size: NA; J gene: TRBJ1-2; V gene: TRBV20-1; D gene: NA; CDR3 DNA: TGCAGTGCTAGAGATCCAGGGAGCGGAGCTAACTATGGGTACACCTTC; CDR3 protein: CSARDPGSGANYGYTF
clone size: NA; J gene: TRBJ2-1; V gene: TRBV11-2; D gene: TRBD1; CDR3 DNA: TGTGCCAGCGGCTTATGGACAGGGAGGAGGAATGAGCAGTTCTTC; CDR3 protein: CASGLWTGRRNEQFF
clone size: NA; J gene: TRBJ2-1; V gene: TRBV12-3/TRBV12-4; D gene: NA; CDR3 DNA: TGCGCCAGCACCCCCGGGGAGAATGAGCAGTTCTTC; CDR3 protein: CASTPGENEQFF
clone size: NA; J gene: TRBJ1-1; V gene: TRBV29-1; D gene: NA; CDR3 DNA: TGCAGCGTTGCATGGCAGAGTATTGGAGCTTTCTTT; CDR3 protein: CSVAWQSIGAFF
clone size: NA; J gene: TRBJ1-5; V gene: TRBV4-1; D gene: NA; CDR3 DNA: TGCGCCAGCGGCCAAGATCAATGTAGCAATCAGACCCAGCATTTT; CDR3 protein: CASGQDQCSNQTQHF
clone size: NA; J gene: TRBJ2-7; V gene: TRBV20-1; D gene: TRBD2; CDR3 DNA: TGCAATGCCAGAACTAGCGGAGCATCCTACGAGCAGTACTTC; CDR3 protein: CNARTSGASYEQYF
clone size: many; J gene: TRBJ2-3; V gene: TRBV6-5; D gene: NA; CDR3 DNA: TGTGCCAGCAGTTACTCGGGCGGGCCGGGGACTAGCACAGATACGCAGTATTTT; CDR3 protein: CASSYSGGPGTSTDTQYF
clone size: NA; J gene: TRBJ2-3; V gene: TRBV11-3; D gene: NA; CDR3 DNA: TGTGCCAGCAGCTTAAATCAATGCACAGCGACTACTAGCACAGATACGCAGTATTTT; CDR3 protein: CASSLNQCTATTSTDTQYF
clone size: NA; J gene: TRBJ2-5; V gene: TRBV11-2; D gene: TRBD1; CDR3 DNA: TGTGCCAGCAGCTTGAACAGGGGAGAGACCTGGTACTTC; CDR3 protein: CASSLNRGETWYF